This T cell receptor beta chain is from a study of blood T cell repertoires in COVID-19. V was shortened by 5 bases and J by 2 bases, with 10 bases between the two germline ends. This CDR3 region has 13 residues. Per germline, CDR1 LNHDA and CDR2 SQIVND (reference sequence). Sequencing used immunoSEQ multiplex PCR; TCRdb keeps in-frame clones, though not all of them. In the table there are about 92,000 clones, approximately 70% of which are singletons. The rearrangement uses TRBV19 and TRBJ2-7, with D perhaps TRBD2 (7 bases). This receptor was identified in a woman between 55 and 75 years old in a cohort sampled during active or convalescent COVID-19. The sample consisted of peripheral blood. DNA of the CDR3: TGTGCCAGTAGTCGGGGGGCACCCTACGAGCAGTACTTC. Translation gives CASSRGAPYEQYF. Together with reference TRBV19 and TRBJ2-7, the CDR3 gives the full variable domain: DGGITQSPKYLFRKEGQNVTLSCEQNLNHDAMYWYRQDPGQGLRLIYYSQIVNDFQKGDIAEGYSVSREKKESFPLTVTSAQKNPTAFYLCASSRGAPYEQYFGPGTRLTVT.